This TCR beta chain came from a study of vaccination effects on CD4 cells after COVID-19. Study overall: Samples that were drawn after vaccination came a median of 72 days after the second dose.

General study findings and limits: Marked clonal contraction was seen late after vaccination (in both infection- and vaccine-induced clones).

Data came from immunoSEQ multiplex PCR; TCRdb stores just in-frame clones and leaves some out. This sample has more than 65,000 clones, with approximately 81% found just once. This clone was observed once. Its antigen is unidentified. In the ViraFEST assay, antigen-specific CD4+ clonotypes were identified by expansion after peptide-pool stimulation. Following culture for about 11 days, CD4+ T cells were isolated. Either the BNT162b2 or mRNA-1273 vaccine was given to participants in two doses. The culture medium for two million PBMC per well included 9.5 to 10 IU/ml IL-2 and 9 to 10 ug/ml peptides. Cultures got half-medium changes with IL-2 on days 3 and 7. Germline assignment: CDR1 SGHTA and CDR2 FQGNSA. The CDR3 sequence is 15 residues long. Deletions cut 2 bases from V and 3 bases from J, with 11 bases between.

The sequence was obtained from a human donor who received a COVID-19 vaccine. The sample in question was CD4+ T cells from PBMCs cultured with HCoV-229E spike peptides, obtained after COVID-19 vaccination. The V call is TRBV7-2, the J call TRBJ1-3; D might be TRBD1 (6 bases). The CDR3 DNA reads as TGTGCCAGCAGCTTACCGGGGGCGCTTGGAAACACCATATATTTT. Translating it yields CASSLPGALGNTIYF.